This T cell receptor (beta chain) was sequenced for a study of blood T cell repertoires in COVID-19. Study background: Researchers got acute and convalescent COVID-19 samples from the United States, Italy and Spain. T cells, B-cell-depleted T cells, or PBMCs supplied cDNA or gDNA.

Deletions cut 0 bases from V and 0 bases from J, with 9 bases between. The germline gives CDR1 SGHRS, CDR2 YFSETQ. This CDR3 region has 15 residues. Study processing details: Quantification of nucleated cells was approximated via reference gene primer amplification. Assay: immunoSEQ multiplex PCR; the TCRdb copy retains only in-frame clones and omits some. V and J calls and clone size are copied from that table; D and trimming were computed from the DNA. The sample has around 230,000 clones, roughly four fifths seen once. Specimen: peripheral blood. The gene calls are TRBV5-1 and TRBJ1-1; D call uncertain. The sequence was collected from a woman aged 40 to 49 with active or convalescent COVID-19. The CDR3 coding sequence is TGCGCCAGCAGCTTGGGGGCGGGGATGAACACTGAAGCTTTCTTT. Translated, it gives CASSLGAGMNTEAFF.